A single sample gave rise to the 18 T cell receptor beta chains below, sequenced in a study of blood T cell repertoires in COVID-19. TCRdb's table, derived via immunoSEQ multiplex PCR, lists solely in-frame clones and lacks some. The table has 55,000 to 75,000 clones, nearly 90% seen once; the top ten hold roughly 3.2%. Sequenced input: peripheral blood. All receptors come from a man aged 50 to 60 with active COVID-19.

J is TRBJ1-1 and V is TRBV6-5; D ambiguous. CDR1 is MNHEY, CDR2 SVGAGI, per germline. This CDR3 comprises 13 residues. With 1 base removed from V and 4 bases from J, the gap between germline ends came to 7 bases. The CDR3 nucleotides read TGTGCCAGCAGTTACTACGCGGTCACTGAAGCTTTCTTT. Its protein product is CASSYYAVTEAFF.

CDR3 sequence reads: CASRGTVDSFATDTQYF. The DNA for the CDR3 is TGTGCCAGCAGAGGTACCGTCGACAGCTTCGCCACAGATACGCAGTATTTT. This chain uses TRBV3-1 (or the pseudogene TRBV3-2) with TRBJ2-3; D may be TRBD1 (5 bases). This CDR3 contains 17 residues. CDR1 is LGHDT and CDR2 is YNNKEL in the germline V gene (reference sequence). The V and J ends lost 6 bases and 2 bases respectively, with 21 bases between them.

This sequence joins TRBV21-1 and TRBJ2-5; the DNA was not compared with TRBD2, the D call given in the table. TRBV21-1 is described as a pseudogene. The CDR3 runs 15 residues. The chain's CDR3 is CASSKEASGGETQYF. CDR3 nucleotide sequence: TGTGCCAGCAGCAAAGAGGCTAGCGGGGGAGAGACCCAGTACTTC.

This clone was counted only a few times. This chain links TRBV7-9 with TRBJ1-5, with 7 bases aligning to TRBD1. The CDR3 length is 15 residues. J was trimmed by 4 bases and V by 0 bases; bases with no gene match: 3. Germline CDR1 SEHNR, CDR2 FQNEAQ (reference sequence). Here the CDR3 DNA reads TGTGCCAGCAGCTTAGCAGGGGGCGATAATCAGCCCCAGCATTTT. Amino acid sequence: CASSLAGGDNQPQHF.

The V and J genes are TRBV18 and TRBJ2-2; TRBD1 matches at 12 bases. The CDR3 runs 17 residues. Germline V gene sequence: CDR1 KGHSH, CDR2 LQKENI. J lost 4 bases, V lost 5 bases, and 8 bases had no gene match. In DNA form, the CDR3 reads TGTGCCAGCTCATCCCCGGGACAGGGGGCTACCACCGGGGAGCTGTTTTTT. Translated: CASSSPGQGATTGELFF.

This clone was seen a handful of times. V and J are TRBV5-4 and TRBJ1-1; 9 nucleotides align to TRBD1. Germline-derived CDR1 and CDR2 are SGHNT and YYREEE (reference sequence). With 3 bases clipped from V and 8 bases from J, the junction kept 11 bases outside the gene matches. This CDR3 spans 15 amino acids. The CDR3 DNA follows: TGTGCCAGCAGCTACTCACCGGGACAGGGAGTCGAAGCTTTCTTT. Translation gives CASSYSPGQGVEAFF.

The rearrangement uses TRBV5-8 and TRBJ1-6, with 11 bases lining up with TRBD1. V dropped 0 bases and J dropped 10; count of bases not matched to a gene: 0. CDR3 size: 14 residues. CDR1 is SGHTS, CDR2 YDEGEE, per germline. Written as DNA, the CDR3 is TGTGCCAGCAGCTTGGGGACAGGGGGCTCACCCCTCCACTTT. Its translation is CASSLGTGGSPLHF.

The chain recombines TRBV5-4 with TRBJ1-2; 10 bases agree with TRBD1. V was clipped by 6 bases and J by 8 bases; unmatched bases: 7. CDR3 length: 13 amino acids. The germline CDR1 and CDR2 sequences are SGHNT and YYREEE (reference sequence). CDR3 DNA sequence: TGTGCCAGCACTCTGGACAGGGGGAACGGCTACACCTTC. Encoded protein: CASTLDRGNGYTF.

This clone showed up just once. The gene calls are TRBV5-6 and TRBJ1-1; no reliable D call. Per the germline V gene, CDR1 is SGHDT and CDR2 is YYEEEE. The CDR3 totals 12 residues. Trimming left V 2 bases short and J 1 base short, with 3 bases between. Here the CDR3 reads CASSFQNTEAFF. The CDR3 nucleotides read TGTGCCAGCAGCTTTCAGAACACTGAAGCTTTCTTT.

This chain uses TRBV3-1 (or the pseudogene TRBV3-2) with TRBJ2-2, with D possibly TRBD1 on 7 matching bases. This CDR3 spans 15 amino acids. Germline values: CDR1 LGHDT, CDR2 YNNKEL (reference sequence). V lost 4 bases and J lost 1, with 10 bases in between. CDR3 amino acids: CASSPRDRNTGELFF. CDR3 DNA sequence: TGTGCCAGCAGCCCGCGGGACAGGAACACCGGGGAGCTGTTTTTT.

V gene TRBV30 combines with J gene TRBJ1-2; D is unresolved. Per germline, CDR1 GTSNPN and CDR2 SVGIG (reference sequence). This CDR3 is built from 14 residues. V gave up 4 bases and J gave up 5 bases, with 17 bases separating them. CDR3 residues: CAWTRGEREYGYTF. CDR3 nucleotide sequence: TGTGCCTGGACCCGTGGGGAGAGGGAGTATGGCTACACCTTC.

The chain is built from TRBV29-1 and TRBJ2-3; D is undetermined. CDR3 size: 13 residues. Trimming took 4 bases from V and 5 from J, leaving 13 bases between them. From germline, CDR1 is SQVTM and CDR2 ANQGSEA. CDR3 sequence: CSVGYIGGDTQYF. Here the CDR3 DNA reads TGCAGCGTTGGGTACATCGGCGGAGATACGCAGTATTTT.

The CDR3 loop is CASSPRESNNEQFF. CDR3 nucleotide sequence: TGTGCCAGCAGCCCCAGGGAATCGAACAATGAGCAGTTCTTC. This sequence joins TRBV3-1 (or the pseudogene TRBV3-2) and TRBJ2-1, with D perhaps matching TRBD1 (5 bases). Germline V CDR1 and CDR2: LGHDT, YNNKEL (reference sequence). The CDR3 loop spans 14 amino acids. The V and J ends lost 4 bases and 5 bases respectively, with 12 bases between them.

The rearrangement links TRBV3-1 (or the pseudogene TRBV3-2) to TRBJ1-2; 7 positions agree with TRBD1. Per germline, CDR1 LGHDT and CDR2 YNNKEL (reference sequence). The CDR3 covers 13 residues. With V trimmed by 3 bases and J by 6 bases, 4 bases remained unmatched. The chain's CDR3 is CASSQRGRNGYTF. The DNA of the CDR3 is TGTGCCAGCAGCCAGAGGGGGCGGAATGGCTACACCTTC.

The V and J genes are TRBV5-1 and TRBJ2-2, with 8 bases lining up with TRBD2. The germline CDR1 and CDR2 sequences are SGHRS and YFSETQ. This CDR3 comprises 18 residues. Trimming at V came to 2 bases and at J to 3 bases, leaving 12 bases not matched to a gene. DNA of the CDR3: TGCGCCAGCAGCTTTGTGGTTGGCGGGGGGCAGTACACCGGGGAGCTGTTTTTT. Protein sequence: CASSFVVGGGQYTGELFF.

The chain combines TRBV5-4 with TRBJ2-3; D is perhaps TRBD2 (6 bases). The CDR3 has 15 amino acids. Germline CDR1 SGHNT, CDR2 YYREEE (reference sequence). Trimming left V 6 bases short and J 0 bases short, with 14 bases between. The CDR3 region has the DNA TGTGCCAGCAAATCGGGGGATATGAGCACAGATACGCAGTATTTT. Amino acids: CASKSGDMSTDTQYF.

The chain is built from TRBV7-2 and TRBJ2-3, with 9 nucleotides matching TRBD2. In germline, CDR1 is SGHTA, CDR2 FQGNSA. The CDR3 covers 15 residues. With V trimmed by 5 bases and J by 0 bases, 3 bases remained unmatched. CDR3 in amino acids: CASSQRGVSTDTQYF. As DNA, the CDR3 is TGTGCCAGCAGCCAGCGGGGGGTTAGCACAGATACGCAGTATTTT.

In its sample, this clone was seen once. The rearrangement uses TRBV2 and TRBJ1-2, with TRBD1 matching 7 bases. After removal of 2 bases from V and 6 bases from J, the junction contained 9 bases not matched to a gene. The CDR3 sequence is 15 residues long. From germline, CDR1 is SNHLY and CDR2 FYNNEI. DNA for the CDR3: TGTGCCAGCAGTGAATTTGAGGGGGCGATCAATGGCTACACCTTC. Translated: CASSEFEGAINGYTF.